Below, 8 T cell receptor beta chains from the same sample are listed, as sequenced in a study of T cell responses to AZD1222 COVID-19 vaccine. Assay used: immunoSEQ multiplex PCR; TCRdb lists only in-frame clones, some missing. The table shows about 56,000 clones, with more than 75% occurring only once. Sample: peripheral blood, taken on day 0 of AZD1222 vaccination. Every receptor here comes from an adult in good health.

The count of this clone is one. The chain joins TRBV18 to TRBJ2-4, with a weak D call TRBD1 (6 bases). Germline V gives CDR1 KGHSH, CDR2 LQKENI. V was shortened by 6 bases and J by 3 bases, with 15 bases between the two germline ends. This CDR3 contains 15 residues. CDR3 residues: CASSTRTGIKNIQYF. CDR3 sequence (DNA): TGTGCCAGCTCGACCAGAACAGGGATCAAAAACATTCAGTACTTC.

This clone came up once. This chain uses TRBV5-1 with TRBJ1-2; no reliable D call. Germline CDR1 and CDR2: SGHRS and YFSETQ. Trimming stripped 1 base from V and 8 bases from J, with 12 bases between. The CDR3 extends over 13 amino acids. CDR3 in amino acids: CASSLTGLEGYTF. Written as DNA, the CDR3 is TGCGCCAGCAGCTTGACGGGTCTAGAGGGCTACACCTTC.

The chain links TRBV4-3 to TRBJ2-7; possibly TRBD1 for D (5 bases). The CDR3 covers 15 residues. From germline, CDR1 is LGHNA and CDR2 YSLEER. V shed 0 bases and J shed 0 bases, with 9 bases lying between them. Here the CDR3 reads CASSQDDSGSYEQYF. CDR3 nucleotide sequence: TGCGCCAGCAGCCAAGACGACAGTGGCTCCTACGAGCAGTACTTC.

This clone was counted a few times. This chain links TRBV18 with TRBJ1-1; D is uncertain. CDR1 is KGHSH, CDR2 LQKENI, per germline. There are 15 residues in the CDR3. V lost 0 bases and J 4 bases, leaving 12 bases between the germline ends. The CDR3 is CASSPPAGGITEAFF. DNA of the CDR3: TGTGCCAGCTCACCACCGGCCGGCGGAATCACTGAAGCTTTCTTT.

The J gene is TRBJ1-1, the V gene TRBV6-5, with D unclear. In germline, CDR1 is MNHEY, CDR2 SVGAGI. V was cut by 6 bases and J by 0 bases, with 8 bases left in between. The CDR3 is made up of 13 amino acids. Here the CDR3 DNA reads TGTGCCAGCAGGCCGGGTATGAACACTGAAGCTTTCTTT. It is translated as CASRPGMNTEAFF.

The rearrangement links TRBV10-1 to TRBJ2-7; 7 nucleotides align to TRBD2. Trimming removed 8 bases from V and 0 bases from J; junction bases left unmatched: 13. The germline V gene encodes CDR1 WNHNN and CDR2 SYGVQD (reference sequence). This CDR3 contains 16 residues. The CDR3 nucleotides read TGCGCCAGCTCGATGAGACTAGCCGAGAGCTCCTACGAGCAGTACTTC. Its translation: CASSMRLAESSYEQYF.

J is TRBJ2-2 and V is TRBV28; 7 bases align to TRBD1. J lost 0 bases, V lost 5 bases, and 6 bases had no gene match. CDR1 MDHEN and CDR2 SYDVKM come from the germline V gene. The CDR3 length is 16 residues. The CDR3 DNA reads TGTGCCAGCAGTGTCACAGGGGCGGCGAACACCGGGGAGCTGTTTTTT. As protein: CASSVTGAANTGELFF.

This chain joins TRBV7-9 and TRBJ2-1; TRBD2 matches at 8 bases. Germline loops: CDR1 SEHNR, CDR2 FQNEAQ (reference sequence). V was clipped by 4 bases and J by 7 bases; unmatched bases: 3. The length of the CDR3 is 13 residues. The CDR3 DNA reads as TGTGCCAGCAGCTCTGGACTAGCTAATGAGCAGTTCTTC. It is translated as CASSSGLANEQFF.